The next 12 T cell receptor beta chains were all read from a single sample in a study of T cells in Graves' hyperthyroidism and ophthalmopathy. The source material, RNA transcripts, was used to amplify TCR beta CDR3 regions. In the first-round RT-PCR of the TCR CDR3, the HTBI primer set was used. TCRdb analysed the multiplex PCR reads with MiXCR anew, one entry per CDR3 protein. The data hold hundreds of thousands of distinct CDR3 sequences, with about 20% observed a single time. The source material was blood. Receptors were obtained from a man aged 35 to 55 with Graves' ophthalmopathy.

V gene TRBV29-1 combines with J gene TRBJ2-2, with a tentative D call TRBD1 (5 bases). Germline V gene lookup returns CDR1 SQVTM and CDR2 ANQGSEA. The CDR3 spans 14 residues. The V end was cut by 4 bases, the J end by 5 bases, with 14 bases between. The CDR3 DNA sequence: TGCAGCGTTGGGGGCAGGGTTGGAACCGGGGAGCTGTTTTTT. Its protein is CSVGGRVGTGELFF.

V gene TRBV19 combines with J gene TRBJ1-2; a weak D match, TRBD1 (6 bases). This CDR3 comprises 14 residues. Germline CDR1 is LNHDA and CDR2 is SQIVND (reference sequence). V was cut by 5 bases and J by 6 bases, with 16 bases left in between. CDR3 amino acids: CASSLTGGSNGYTF. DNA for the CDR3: TGTGCCAGTAGTTTAACCGGGGGCAGCAATGGCTACACCTTC.

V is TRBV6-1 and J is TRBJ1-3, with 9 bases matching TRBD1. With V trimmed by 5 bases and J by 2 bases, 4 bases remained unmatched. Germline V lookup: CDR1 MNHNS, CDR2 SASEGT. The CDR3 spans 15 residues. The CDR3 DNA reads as TGTGCCAGCAGTCTTGGGACAGGGCCTGGAAACACCATATATTTT. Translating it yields CASSLGTGPGNTIYF.

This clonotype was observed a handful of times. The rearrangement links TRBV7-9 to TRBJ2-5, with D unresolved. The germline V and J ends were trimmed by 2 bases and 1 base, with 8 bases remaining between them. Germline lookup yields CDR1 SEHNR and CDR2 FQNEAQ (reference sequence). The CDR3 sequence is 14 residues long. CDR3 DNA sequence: TGTGCCAGCAGCTTAACACGGACCCAAGAGACCCAGTACTTC. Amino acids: CASSLTRTQETQYF.

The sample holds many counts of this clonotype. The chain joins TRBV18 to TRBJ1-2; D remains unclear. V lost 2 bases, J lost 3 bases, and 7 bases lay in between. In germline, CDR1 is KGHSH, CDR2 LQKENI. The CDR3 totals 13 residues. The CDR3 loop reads CASSPGADYGYTF. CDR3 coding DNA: TGTGCCAGCTCACCAGGAGCAGACTATGGCTACACCTTC.

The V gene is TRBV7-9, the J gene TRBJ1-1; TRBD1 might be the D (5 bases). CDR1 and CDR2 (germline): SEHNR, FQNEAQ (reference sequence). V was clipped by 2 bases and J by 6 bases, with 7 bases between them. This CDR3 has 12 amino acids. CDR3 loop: CASSLRGPEAFF. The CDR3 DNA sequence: TGTGCCAGCAGCTTAAGGGGCCCTGAAGCTTTCTTT.

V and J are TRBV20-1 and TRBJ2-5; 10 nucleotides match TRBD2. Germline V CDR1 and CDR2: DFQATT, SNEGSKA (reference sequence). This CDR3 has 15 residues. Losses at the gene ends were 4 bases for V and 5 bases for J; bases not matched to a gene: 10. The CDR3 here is CSANLLAGSWETQYF. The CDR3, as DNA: TGCAGTGCTAATTTACTAGCGGGGTCTTGGGAGACCCAGTACTTC.

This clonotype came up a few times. The DNA for the CDR3 is TGTGCCAGCAGCCTATTCGGGCGGGGGAGCACAGATACGCAGTATTTT. Translated, it gives CASSLFGRGSTDTQYF. This chain links TRBV7-3 with TRBJ2-3; 7 bases align to TRBD2. The CDR3 is 16 amino acids. V dropped 5 bases and J dropped 0; count of bases not matched to a gene: 8. From germline, CDR1 is SGHTA and CDR2 FQGTGA.

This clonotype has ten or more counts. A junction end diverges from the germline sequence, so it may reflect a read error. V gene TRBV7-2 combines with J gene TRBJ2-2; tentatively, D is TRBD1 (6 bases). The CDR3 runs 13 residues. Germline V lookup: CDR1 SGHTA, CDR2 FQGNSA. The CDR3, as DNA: TGTGCCAGCAGCTCTCGGACGGCAGGGGTGCTGTTTTTT. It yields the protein CASSSRTAGVLFF.

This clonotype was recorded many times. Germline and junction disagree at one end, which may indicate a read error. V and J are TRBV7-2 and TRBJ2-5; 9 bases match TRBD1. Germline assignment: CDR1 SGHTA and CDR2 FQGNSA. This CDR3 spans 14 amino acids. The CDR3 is CASSQDRGRETQYF. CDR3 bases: TGCGCCAGCAGTCAGGACAGGGGAAGAGAGACCCAGTACTTC.

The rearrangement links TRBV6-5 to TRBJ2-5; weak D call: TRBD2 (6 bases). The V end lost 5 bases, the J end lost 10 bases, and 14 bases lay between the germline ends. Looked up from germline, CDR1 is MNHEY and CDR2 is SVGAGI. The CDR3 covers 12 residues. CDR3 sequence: CASSNLGGNQYF. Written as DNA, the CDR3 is TGTGCCAGCAGTAACTTGGGGGGTAACCAGTACTTC.

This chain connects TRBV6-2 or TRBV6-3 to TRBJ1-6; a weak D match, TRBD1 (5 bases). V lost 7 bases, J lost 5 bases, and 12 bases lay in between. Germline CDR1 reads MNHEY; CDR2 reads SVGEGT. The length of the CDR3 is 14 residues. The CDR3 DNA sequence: TGTGCCAGCACTCGGACACCCCATAATTCACCCCTCCACTTT. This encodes CASTRTPHNSPLHF.